This T cell receptor (beta chain) was documented in a study of blood T cell repertoires in COVID-19. Original analysis: How many nucleated cells were present was estimated from reference gene primer amplification. Data came from immunoSEQ multiplex PCR; TCRdb stores just in-frame clones and leaves some out. V, J and clone size are taken as reported in that table, and D and trimming were inferred from the DNA itself. The sample records 95,000 to 110,000 clones, approximately 87% being singletons. Germline V gene data show CDR1 as MDHEN and CDR2 as SYDVKM. Trimming removed 5 bases at V and 7 bases at J, with 17 bases between. CDR3 length: 14 residues.

The sequenced sample consisted of peripheral blood. The receptor was derived from a man in his forties or fifties with acute or convalescent COVID-19. The rearrangement links TRBV28 to TRBJ1-2; the D is unclear. This CDR3 is CASSLESRATGYTF. The DNA for the CDR3 is TGTGCCAGCAGTCTAGAGTCGAGGGCAACTGGCTACACCTTC.